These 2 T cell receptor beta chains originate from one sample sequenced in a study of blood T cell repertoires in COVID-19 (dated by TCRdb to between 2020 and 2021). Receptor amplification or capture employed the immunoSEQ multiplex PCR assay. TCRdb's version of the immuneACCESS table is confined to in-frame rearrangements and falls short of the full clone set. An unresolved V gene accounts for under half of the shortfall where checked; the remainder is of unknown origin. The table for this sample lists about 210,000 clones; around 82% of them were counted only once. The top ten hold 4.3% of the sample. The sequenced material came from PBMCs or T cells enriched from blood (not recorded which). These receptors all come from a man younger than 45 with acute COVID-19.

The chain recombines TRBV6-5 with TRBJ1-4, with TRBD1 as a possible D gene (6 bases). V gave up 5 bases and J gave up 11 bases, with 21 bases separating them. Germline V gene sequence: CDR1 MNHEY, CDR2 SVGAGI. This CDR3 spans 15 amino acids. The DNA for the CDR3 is TGTGCCAGCAGTCTCCGAACAGGGTCGATAGAGAAACTGTTTTTT. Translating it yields CASSLRTGSIEKLFF.

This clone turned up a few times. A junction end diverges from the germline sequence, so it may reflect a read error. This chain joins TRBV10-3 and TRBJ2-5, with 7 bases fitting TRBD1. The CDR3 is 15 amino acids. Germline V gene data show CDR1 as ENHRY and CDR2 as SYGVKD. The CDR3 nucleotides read TGTGCCATCAGATCCTCTCCGACAGGGCCCGCGTACTTGGACTTC. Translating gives CAIRSSPTGPAYLDF.